This T cell receptor (beta chain) originates from a study of beta chain features in type 1 diabetes. This clone was counted between two and nine times. Its antigen remains unknown. The study reverse transcribed the entire isolated RNA, so it sequenced expressed TCRB transcripts. Repertoires were generated with immunoSEQ multiplex PCR, while TCRdb's copy carries only in-frame clones and drops some. Here the sample spans 850,000 to 900,000 clones, roughly 17% being singletons. Study-level findings and limits: The influence of HLA type on TCRB rearrangement stayed undetermined.

The CDR3 has 19 residues. Germline CDR1 is LGHNA and CDR2 is YSLEER. V lost 3 bases and J lost 4; bases outside the gene matches: 11. The chain recombines TRBV4-3 with TRBJ2-2, with TRBD2 matching 13 bases. Input material: naive CD4+ T cells from blood. This clonotype originated in a woman younger than 30 in good health. This CDR3 is CASSQEWTSGRVGTGELFF. In nucleotides, the CDR3 is TGCGCCAGCAGCCAGGAGTGGACTAGCGGGAGAGTGGGCACCGGGGAGCTGTTTTTT.